The 12 T cell receptor beta chains below all came from one sample that was sequenced in a study of T-cell reconstitution after alpha-beta-depleted transplantation in children. It was with unique molecular identifiers that the TCRbeta library was prepared. TCRdb ran MiXCR on the PCR reads and lists one entry per CDR3 protein. The sample consists of about 540,000 distinct CDR3 sequences, approximately 20% of them appearing once. Material: PBMCs from the stem cell graft donor, obtained from the stem cell graft. The source is a human donor who donated a stem cell graft to a child with acute lymphoblastic leukemia.

This clonotype was found a few times. V usage is TRBV27 and J usage is TRBJ2-5, with D possibly being TRBD1 or TRBD2 (6 bases each). This CDR3 is 16 amino acids long. Trimming cost V 3 bases and J 5 bases, with 19 bases left between them. Germline V gene data show CDR1 as MNHEY and CDR2 as SMNVEV (reference sequence). The CDR3 DNA is TGTGCCAGCAGTTTGGCGGGTTGGGGGGCTTCCGAGACCCAGTACTTC. Its protein product is CASSLAGWGASETQYF.

The V and J genes are TRBV27 and TRBJ1-6; D gene unclear. The CDR3 is made up of 14 amino acids. Trimming stripped 4 bases from V and 0 bases from J, with 4 bases between. In germline, CDR1 is MNHEY, CDR2 SMNVEV (reference sequence). The CDR3 reads CASSSYSYNSPLHF. The CDR3 DNA sequence: TGTGCCAGCAGTTCTTACTCCTATAATTCACCCCTCCACTTT.

This clonotype has only a few counts. V usage is TRBV12-3 or TRBV12-4 and J usage is TRBJ1-1, with a tentative D call TRBD1 (6 bases). The CDR3 contains 14 residues. V was clipped by 6 bases and J by 5 bases, with 16 bases between them. CDR3 loop: CASRVTGSWTEAFF. In DNA, the CDR3 is TGTGCCAGCAGAGTAACAGGGTCGTGGACTGAAGCTTTCTTT.

This clonotype was seen repeatedly, ten times or more. V is TRBV5-1 and J is TRBJ2-7, with a tentative D call TRBD1 (6 bases). Germline V gene data show CDR1 as SGHRS and CDR2 as YFSETQ. Trimming took off 3 bases at V and 0 bases at J, with 10 bases between the two ends. This CDR3 has 14 residues. The CDR3 spells CASSSRDNSYEQYF. The CDR3 DNA is TGCGCCAGCAGCTCACGGGACAACTCCTACGAGCAGTACTTC.

For the CDR3, the DNA is TGCGCCAGCAGCTTGGCGACAGACTACGAGCAGTACTTC. Residues: CASSLATDYEQYF. The J gene is TRBJ2-7, the V gene TRBV5-1, with D possibly TRBD1 on 5 matching bases. This CDR3 contains 13 residues. V shed 0 bases and J shed 3 bases, with 7 bases lying between them. Looked up from germline, CDR1 is SGHRS and CDR2 is YFSETQ.

The V call is TRBV7-2, the J call TRBJ2-1; 11 bases agree with TRBD2. V was clipped by 4 bases and J by 3 bases; unmatched bases: 8. CDR3 length: 17 residues. Germline CDR1 is SGHTA and CDR2 is FQGNSA. The CDR3 here is CASSSHSGTSGYNEQFF. The CDR3 nucleotides read TGTGCCAGCAGCTCCCACTCCGGGACTAGCGGCTACAATGAGCAGTTCTTC.

This clonotype was counted a few times. V usage is TRBV27 and J usage is TRBJ1-2; possibly TRBD1 for D (5 bases). There are 14 residues in the CDR3. Germline lookup yields CDR1 MNHEY and CDR2 SMNVEV (reference sequence). V lost 2 bases, J lost 7 bases, and 14 bases lay in between. The CDR3 DNA is TGTGCCAGCAGTTTACTACCCCTTGGGGGTGGCTACACCTTC. Translation: CASSLLPLGGGYTF.

This clonotype was counted at least ten times. The chain carries TRBV20-1 and TRBJ1-1; possible D gene TRBD1, 6 bases. The germline V gene encodes CDR1 DFQATT and CDR2 SNEGSKA (reference sequence). V was pared by 5 bases and J by 6 bases, with 13 bases between. This CDR3 spans 12 amino acids. The CDR3 here is CSARGQKAEAFF. The CDR3 DNA reads TGCAGTGCTCGGGGGCAGAAGGCTGAAGCTTTCTTT.

This chain uses TRBV12-3 or TRBV12-4 with TRBJ2-7; a weak D match, TRBD1 (6 bases). This CDR3 spans 15 amino acids. Trimming pared 6 bases from V and 5 bases from J, leaving 20 bases between. CDR3: CASSRTGIRQDEQYF. CDR3 DNA: TGTGCCAGCAGCCGCACAGGGATCCGGCAAGACGAGCAGTACTTC.

The rearrangement uses TRBV7-3 and TRBJ1-1; possible D gene TRBD1, 5 bases. The CDR3 has 14 residues. Trimming pared 6 bases from V and 6 bases from J, leaving 17 bases between. Germline lookup yields CDR1 SGHTA and CDR2 FQGTGA. This CDR3 is CASRMTSGTAEAFF. CDR3 nucleotides: TGTGCCAGCAGAATGACGTCAGGGACGGCTGAAGCTTTCTTT.

This clonotype was counted between two and nine times. The chain carries TRBV10-1 and TRBJ2-2, with D unresolved. The CDR3 extends over 14 amino acids. Germline CDR1 is WNHNN and CDR2 is SYGVQD (reference sequence). The ends were cut back, 0 bases at V and 4 bases at J, with 6 bases in the middle. The DNA of the CDR3 is TGCGCCAGCAGTGAGTCTGCGGTCACCGGGGAGCTGTTTTTT. The encoded protein is CASSESAVTGELFF.

This chain links TRBV12-3 or TRBV12-4 with TRBJ2-1; D remains ambiguous. Trimming stripped 4 bases from V and 6 bases from J, with 10 bases between. This CDR3 has 13 amino acids. The CDR3 loop reads CASSSLDSNEQFF. The CDR3 DNA reads TGTGCCAGCAGTTCTCTAGACTCCAATGAGCAGTTCTTC.